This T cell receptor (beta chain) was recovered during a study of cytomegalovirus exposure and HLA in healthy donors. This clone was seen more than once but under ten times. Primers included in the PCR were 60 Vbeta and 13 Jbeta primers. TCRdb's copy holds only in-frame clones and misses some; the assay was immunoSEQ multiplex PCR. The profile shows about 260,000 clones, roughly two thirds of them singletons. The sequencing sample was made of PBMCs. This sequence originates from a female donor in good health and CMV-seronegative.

CDR3 in amino acids: CASSHPGQGIPIEEKLFF. In DNA, the CDR3 is TGCGCCAGCAGTCATCCGGGACAGGGAATCCCTATAGAGGAAAAACTGTTTTTT. The V call is TRBV23-1, the J call TRBJ1-4; 9 bases agree with TRBD1. Being an ORF, TRBV23-1 has a function that is uncertain. This CDR3 comprises 18 residues. V trimming: 3 bases; J trimming: 8 bases; junction bases outside the gene matches: 16.